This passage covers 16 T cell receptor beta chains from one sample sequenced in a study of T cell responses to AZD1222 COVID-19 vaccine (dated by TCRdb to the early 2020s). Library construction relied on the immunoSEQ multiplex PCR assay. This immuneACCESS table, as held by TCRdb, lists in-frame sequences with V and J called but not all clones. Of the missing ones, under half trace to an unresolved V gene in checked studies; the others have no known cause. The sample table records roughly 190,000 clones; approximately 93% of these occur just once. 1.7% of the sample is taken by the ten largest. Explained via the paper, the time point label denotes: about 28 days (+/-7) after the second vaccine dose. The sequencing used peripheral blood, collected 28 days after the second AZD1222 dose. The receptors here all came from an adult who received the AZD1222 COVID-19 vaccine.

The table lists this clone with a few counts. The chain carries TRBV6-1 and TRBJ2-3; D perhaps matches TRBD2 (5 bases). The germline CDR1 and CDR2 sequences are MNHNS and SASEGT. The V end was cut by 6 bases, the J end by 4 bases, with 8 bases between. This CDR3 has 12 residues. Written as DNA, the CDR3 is TGTGCCAGCAGCCTAGCTTCAGATACGCAGTATTTT. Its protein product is CASSLASDTQYF.

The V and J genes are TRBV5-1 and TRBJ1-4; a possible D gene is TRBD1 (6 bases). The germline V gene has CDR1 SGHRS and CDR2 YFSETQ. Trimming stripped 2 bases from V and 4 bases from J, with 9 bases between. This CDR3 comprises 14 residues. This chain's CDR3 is CASSFSGDNEKLFF. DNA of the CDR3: TGCGCCAGCAGCTTTTCAGGGGATAATGAAAAACTGTTTTTT. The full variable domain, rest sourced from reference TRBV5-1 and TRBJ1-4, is KAGVTQTPRYLIKTRGQQVTLSCSPISGHRSVSWYQQTPGQGLQFLFEYFSETQRNKGNFPGRFSGRQFSNSRSEMNVSTLELGDSALYLCASSFSGDNEKLFFGSGTQLSVL.

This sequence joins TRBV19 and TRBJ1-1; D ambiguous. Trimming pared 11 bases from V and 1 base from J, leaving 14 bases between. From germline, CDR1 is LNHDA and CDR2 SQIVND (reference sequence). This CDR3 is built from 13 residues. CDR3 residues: CASRMPQNTEAFF. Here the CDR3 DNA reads TGTGCCTCAAGGATGCCTCAGAACACTGAAGCTTTCTTT.

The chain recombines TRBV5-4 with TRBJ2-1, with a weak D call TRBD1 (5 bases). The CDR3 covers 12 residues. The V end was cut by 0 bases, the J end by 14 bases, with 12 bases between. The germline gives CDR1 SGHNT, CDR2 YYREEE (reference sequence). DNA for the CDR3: TGTGCCAGCAGCTTGGACAGGTTATATGAGTTCTTC. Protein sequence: CASSLDRLYEFF.

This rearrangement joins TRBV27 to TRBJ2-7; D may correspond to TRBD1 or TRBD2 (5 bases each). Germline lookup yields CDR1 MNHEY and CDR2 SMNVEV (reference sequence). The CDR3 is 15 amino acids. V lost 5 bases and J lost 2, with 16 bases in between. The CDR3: CASSQTGTYPYEQYF. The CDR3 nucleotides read TGTGCCAGCAGTCAAACCGGGACGTACCCCTACGAGCAGTACTTC.

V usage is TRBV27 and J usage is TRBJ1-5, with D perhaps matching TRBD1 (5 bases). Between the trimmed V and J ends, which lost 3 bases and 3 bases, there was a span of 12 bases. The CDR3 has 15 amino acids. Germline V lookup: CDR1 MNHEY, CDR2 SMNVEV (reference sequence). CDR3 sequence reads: CASSLRGLHNQPQHF. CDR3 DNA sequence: TGTGCCAGCAGTTTGAGGGGTCTCCACAATCAGCCCCAGCATTTT.

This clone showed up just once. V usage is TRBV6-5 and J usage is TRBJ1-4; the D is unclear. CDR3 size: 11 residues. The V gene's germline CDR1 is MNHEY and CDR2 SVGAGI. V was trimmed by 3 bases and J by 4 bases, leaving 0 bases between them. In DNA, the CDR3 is TGTGCCAGCAGTTATAATGAAAAACTGTTTTTT. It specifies CASSYNEKLFF.

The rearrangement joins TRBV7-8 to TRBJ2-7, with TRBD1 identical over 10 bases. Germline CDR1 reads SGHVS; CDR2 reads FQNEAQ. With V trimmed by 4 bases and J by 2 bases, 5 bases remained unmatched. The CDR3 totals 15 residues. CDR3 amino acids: CASSYGTGDAYEQYF. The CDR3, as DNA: TGTGCCAGCAGCTACGGGACAGGGGATGCCTACGAGCAGTACTTC.

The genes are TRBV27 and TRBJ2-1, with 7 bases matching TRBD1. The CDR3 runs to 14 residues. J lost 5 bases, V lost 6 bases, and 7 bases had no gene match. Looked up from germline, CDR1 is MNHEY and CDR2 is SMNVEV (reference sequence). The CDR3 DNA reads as TGTGCCAGCAGCAGACAGGGAAGAAACAATGAGCAGTTCTTC. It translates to CASSRQGRNNEQFF.

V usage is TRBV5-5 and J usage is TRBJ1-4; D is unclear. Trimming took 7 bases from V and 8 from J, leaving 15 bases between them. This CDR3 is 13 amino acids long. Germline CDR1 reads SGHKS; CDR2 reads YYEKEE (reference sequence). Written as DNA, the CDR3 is TGTGCCAGCCAAACATTCTCAGTCGAAAAACTGTTTTTT. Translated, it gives CASQTFSVEKLFF.

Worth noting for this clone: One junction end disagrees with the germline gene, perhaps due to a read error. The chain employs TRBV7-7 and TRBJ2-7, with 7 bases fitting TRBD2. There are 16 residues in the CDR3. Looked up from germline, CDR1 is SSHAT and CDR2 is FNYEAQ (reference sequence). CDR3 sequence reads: CASSSVPAGLAYEQYF. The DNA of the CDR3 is TGTGCTAGCAGCTCAGTCCCAGCGGGGTTGGCCTACGAGCAGTACTTC.

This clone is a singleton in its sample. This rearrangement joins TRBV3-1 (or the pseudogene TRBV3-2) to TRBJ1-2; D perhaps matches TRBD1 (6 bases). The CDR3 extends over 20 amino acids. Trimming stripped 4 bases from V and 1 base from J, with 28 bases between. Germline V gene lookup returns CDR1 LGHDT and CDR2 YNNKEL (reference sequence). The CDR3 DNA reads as TGTGCCAGCAGCCTCAACTCAAGGCCCCCCCGACAGGATTTTAACTATGGCTACACCTTC. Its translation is CASSLNSRPPRQDFNYGYTF.

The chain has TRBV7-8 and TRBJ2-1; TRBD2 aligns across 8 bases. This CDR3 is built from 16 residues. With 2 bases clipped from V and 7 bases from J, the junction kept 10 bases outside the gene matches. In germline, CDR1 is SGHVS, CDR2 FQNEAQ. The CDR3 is CASSLTRAGGRNEQFF. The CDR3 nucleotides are TGTGCCAGCAGCTTAACAAGGGCGGGAGGCCGGAATGAGCAGTTCTTC.

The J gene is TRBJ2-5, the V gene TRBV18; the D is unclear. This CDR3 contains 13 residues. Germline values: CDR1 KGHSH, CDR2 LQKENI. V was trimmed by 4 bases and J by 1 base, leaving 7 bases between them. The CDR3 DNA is TGTGCCAGCTCACTCGGGCTCCAAGAGACCCAGTACTTC. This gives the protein CASSLGLQETQYF.

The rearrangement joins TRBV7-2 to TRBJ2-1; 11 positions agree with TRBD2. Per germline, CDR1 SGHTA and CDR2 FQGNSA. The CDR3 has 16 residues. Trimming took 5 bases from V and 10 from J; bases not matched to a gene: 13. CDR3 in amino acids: CASSLRGSGGVREQFF. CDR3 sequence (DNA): TGTGCCAGCAGCCTTCGGGGTAGCGGGGGGGTACGCGAGCAGTTCTTC.

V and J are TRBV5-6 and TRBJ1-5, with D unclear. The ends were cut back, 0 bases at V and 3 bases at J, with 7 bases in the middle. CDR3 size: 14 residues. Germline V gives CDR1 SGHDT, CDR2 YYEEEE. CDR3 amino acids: CASSLAGLNQPQHF. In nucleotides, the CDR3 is TGTGCCAGCAGCTTGGCTGGCCTCAATCAGCCCCAGCATTTT.